This T cell receptor beta chain derives from a study of T-cell memory formation after mild COVID-19. CDR3 length: 12 residues. Germline V gives CDR1 SGHAT, CDR2 FQDESV (reference sequence). The germline V and J ends were trimmed by 5 bases and 8 bases, with 11 bases remaining between them. TCRdb ran MiXCR on the 5' RACE reads and lists one entry per CDR3 protein. The sample holds hundreds of thousands of distinct CDR3 sequences, 25% to 30% seen once. This clonotype originated in an adult woman who had mild COVID-19 (a few samples of this study predate the infection). Cell type and time point are not known. Sequencing was performed on PBMCs or a T cell subset sorted from them (not recorded which). This sequence joins TRBV11-1 and TRBJ2-3; D call uncertain. CDR3 amino acids: CASSLSRGTQYF. The CDR3 nucleotides are TGTGCCAGCAGCCTTAGCCGTGGTACGCAGTATTTT.